The entry below gives a single TCR beta chain sequence along with its context. These data come from a study of blood T cell repertoires in COVID-19. Study summary: The study drew acute and convalescent COVID-19 samples from the United States, Italy and Spain.

Clones were read by immunoSEQ multiplex PCR, and TCRdb kept only the in-frame ones, dropping some. The sample contains 150,000 to 200,000 clones, approximately 86% of which appear only once. The source material was peripheral blood. The TCR comes from a man aged 35-49 years with active or convalescent COVID-19.

DNA of the CDR3: TGCAGTGCTCGTGGGTTAGGGCAGGGGTTATACGAGCAGTACTTC. Its protein is CSARGLGQGLYEQYF. V usage is TRBV20-1 and J usage is TRBJ2-7, with D maybe TRBD1 (6 bases). The CDR3 is 15 amino acids. The V and J ends lost 5 bases and 4 bases respectively, with 21 bases between them. CDR1 is DFQATT and CDR2 is SNEGSKA in the germline V gene (reference sequence).